The 30 T cell receptor beta chains below were found in one sample sequenced in a study of blood T cells in healthy people across ages. Alongside a J-beta primer mix, a sample-barcoded 5' primer served in a second PCR lasting about 7 to 12 cycles. TCRdb re-derived calls from the 5' RACE reads in MiXCR, one entry per CDR3 protein. Among about 400,000 distinct CDR3 sequences listed, approximately 52% were seen once. Sequences were obtained from blood. These receptors originate from a man aged 60 to 69 in good health.

V usage is TRBV7-9 and J usage is TRBJ2-3; D is perhaps TRBD1 or TRBD2 (5 bases each). V lost 5 bases and J 3 bases, leaving 15 bases between the germline ends. The CDR3 runs to 15 residues. Germline values: CDR1 SEHNR, CDR2 FQNEAQ (reference sequence). CDR3 sequence (DNA): TGTGCCAGCAGCCGACGGGACGCCAGGACAGATACGCAGTATTTT. Residues: CASSRRDARTDTQYF.

The chain employs TRBV27 and TRBJ2-7; 8 bases are shared with TRBD1. CDR3 length: 15 amino acids. V dropped 5 bases and J dropped 0; count of bases not matched to a gene: 6. The germline CDR1 and CDR2 sequences are MNHEY and SMNVEV (reference sequence). In DNA form, the CDR3 reads TGTGCCAGCAGTACCCTGGACAGGGTCTCCTACGAGCAGTACTTC. Translating it yields CASSTLDRVSYEQYF.

The chain employs TRBV21-1 and TRBJ1-2; TRBD1 is taken as the D call from the table, unchecked against the DNA. TRBV21-1 is marked as a pseudogene. The CDR3 totals 13 residues. The CDR3 coding sequence is TGTGCCAGCAGCAAGGGGCCTATCTATGGCTACACCTTC. Encoded protein: CASSKGPIYGYTF.

This chain connects TRBV6-5 to TRBJ2-5; 12 bases map to TRBD2. The CDR3 runs to 18 residues. CDR1 and CDR2 (germline): MNHEY, SVGAGI. V was pared by 4 bases and J by 11 bases, with 20 bases of the junction left unmatched. In nucleotides, the CDR3 is TGTGCCAGCAGTTTACACCCCCCCGGACTAGCGGGAAACAATGAGCAGTACTTC. This sequence encodes CASSLHPPGLAGNNEQYF.

This clonotype came up a few times. This chain connects TRBV9 to TRBJ2-6; maybe TRBD1 (5 bases). There are 16 residues in the CDR3. CDR1 is SGDLS, CDR2 YYNGEE, per germline. The V and J ends lost 0 bases and 0 bases respectively, with 7 bases between them. This CDR3 reads CASSVVGASGANVLTF. The CDR3 DNA sequence: TGTGCCAGCAGCGTAGTAGGGGCCTCTGGGGCCAACGTCCTGACTTTC.

This chain joins TRBV7-2 and TRBJ1-1; 7 bases are a match to TRBD1. There are 16 residues in the CDR3. The V and J ends lost 0 bases and 4 bases, in that order; junction bases with no gene match: 8. Germline V gene sequence: CDR1 SGHTA, CDR2 FQGNSA. CDR3 bases: TGTGCCAGCAGCTTAGCTGGAGGGAGGGGGCTCACTGAAGCTTTCTTT. Translating gives CASSLAGGRGLTEAFF.

This rearrangement joins TRBV24-1 to TRBJ1-2; D is possibly TRBD1 (5 bases). Per the germline V gene, CDR1 is KGHDR and CDR2 is SFDVKD. The CDR3 has 16 residues. Trimming shortened V by 5 bases and J by 2 bases, and 17 bases separated the two germline ends. This CDR3 is CATSGERAGENYGYTF. CDR3 nucleotides: TGTGCCACCAGTGGGGAAAGGGCGGGGGAAAACTATGGCTACACCTTC.

This clonotype was counted at least ten times. J is TRBJ1-2 and V is TRBV20-1; D gene ambiguous. This CDR3 is 13 amino acids long. Looked up from germline, CDR1 is DFQATT and CDR2 is SNEGSKA (reference sequence). V was pared by 6 bases and J by 2 bases, with 13 bases between. CDR3 DNA: TGCAGTGCCGGGGAGGGAGCGAACTATGGCTACACCTTC. This gives the protein CSAGEGANYGYTF.

The count of this clonotype is one. The rearrangement uses TRBV5-1 and TRBJ2-7; tentatively, D is TRBD1 (5 bases). Per germline, CDR1 SGHRS and CDR2 YFSETQ. The CDR3 totals 15 residues. V dropped 4 bases and J dropped 2 bases, with 16 bases sitting between them. The DNA of the CDR3 is TGCGCCAGCAGCGTGGCGACAGCTAAAACCTACGAGCAGTACTTC. Translated: CASSVATAKTYEQYF.

This clonotype has just a few counts. This chain links TRBV4-2 with TRBJ2-3; D might be TRBD2 (6 bases). V dropped 4 bases and J dropped 1 base, with 15 bases sitting between them. Germline lookup yields CDR1 LGHNA and CDR2 YNFKEQ. This CDR3 is built from 16 residues. CDR3 DNA sequence: TGTGCCAGCAGCCCCGGGAGTCCCGCCCGCACAGATACGCAGTATTTT. The encoded protein is CASSPGSPARTDTQYF.

The J gene is TRBJ2-7, the V gene TRBV4-2; a weak D match, TRBD1 (6 bases). Germline V gene data show CDR1 as LGHNA and CDR2 as YNFKEQ. Trimming took off 0 bases at V and 4 bases at J, with 13 bases between the two ends. The length of the CDR3 is 15 residues. In nucleotides, the CDR3 is TGTGCCAGCAGCCAAGAACGGGACACAAGTTACGAGCAGTACTTC. This translates into CASSQERDTSYEQYF.

The rearrangement links TRBV7-2 to TRBJ2-7, with TRBD2 matching 12 bases. Germline V gene data show CDR1 as SGHTA and CDR2 as FQGNSA. The CDR3 runs to 15 residues. With 6 bases clipped from V and 7 bases from J, the junction kept 10 bases outside the gene matches. The CDR3 sequence: CASSLQTSGRGEQYF. In DNA form, the CDR3 reads TGTGCCAGCAGTTTGCAGACTAGCGGGAGAGGAGAGCAGTACTTC.

This chain joins TRBV6-5 and TRBJ1-6, with TRBD1 matching over 10 bases. CDR1 is MNHEY, CDR2 SVGAGI, per germline. The length of the CDR3 is 19 residues. V shed 0 bases, J shed 6 bases, and the junction held 11 bases outside the gene matches. The CDR3 protein is CASSYSSRTGGWVNSPLHF. Here the CDR3 DNA reads TGTGCCAGCAGTTACTCGTCCCGGACAGGGGGATGGGTTAATTCACCCCTCCACTTT.

This clonotype turned up a few times. A much larger clone is a single base away; this may be a read error. The chain combines TRBV5-1 with TRBJ2-5; no definite D call. The CDR3 runs to 16 residues. Deletions cut 0 bases from V and 11 bases from J, with 23 bases between. The germline gives CDR1 SGHRS, CDR2 YFSETQ. The chain's CDR3 is CASSLALRRNHNEQYF. CDR3 nucleotide sequence: TGCGCCAGCAGCTTGGCGTTGAGGCGAAACCACAATGAGCAGTACTTC.

V usage is TRBV25-1 and J usage is TRBJ2-4; D is possibly TRBD1 or TRBD2 (5 bases each). The J call may be mistaken, given a closer DNA end match to TRBJ2-7. The CDR3 runs to 16 residues. Germline V gives CDR1 MGHDK, CDR2 SYGVNS. The CDR3 DNA is TGTGCCAGCAGGGGGGACCTCACAAAGGGTCGCAACGAGCAGTACTTC. It encodes CASRGDLTKGRNEQYF.

CDR3 protein: CASSSRGFPKNIQYF. The CDR3 DNA reads TGTGCCAGCAGCTCCCGGGGGTTTCCCAAAAACATTCAGTACTTC. This chain links TRBV5-4 with TRBJ2-4; D possibly corresponds to TRBD2 (6 bases). Per the germline V gene, CDR1 is SGHNT and CDR2 is YYREEE (reference sequence). The V and J ends lost 3 bases and 2 bases respectively, with 12 bases between them. The CDR3 is made up of 15 amino acids.

Notes on this clonotype: The junction and the germline gene differ at one end; a read error may be behind it. The genes are TRBV30 and TRBJ1-2, with D hard to call. The CDR3 has 12 amino acids. CDR1 and CDR2 from the germline V gene are GTSNPN and SVGIG (reference sequence). The CDR3 sequence is CAWRDTNYGYTF. In nucleotides, the CDR3 is TGCGCCTGGAGAGACACCAACTATGGCTACACCTTC.

DNA for the CDR3: TGCAGTGCTAGACAGGGACTATATACGCAGTATTTT. It translates to CSARQGLYTQYF. The chain has TRBV20-1 and TRBJ2-3, with 7 bases fitting TRBD2. V was clipped by 2 bases and J by 7 bases; unmatched bases: 3. Germline V gene sequence: CDR1 DFQATT, CDR2 SNEGSKA (reference sequence). This CDR3 comprises 12 residues.

Concerning this clonotype: The junction does not match germline at one end; this may be a read error. The J gene is TRBJ1-5, the V gene TRBV28; D unclear. The germline gives CDR1 MDHEN, CDR2 SYDVKM. The CDR3 sequence is 14 residues long. The CDR3 region is CANSEDNYVRPQHF. The CDR3 bases are TGTGCCAACAGTGAAGACAATTACGTTAGGCCCCAGCATTTT.

The chain combines TRBV12-3 or TRBV12-4 with TRBJ2-1, with a weak D call TRBD1 (5 bases). The V and J ends lost 5 bases and 8 bases respectively, with 10 bases between them. There are 12 residues in the CDR3. Written as DNA, the CDR3 is TGTGCCAGCAGTCCCAGGGTTGATGAGCAGTTCTTC. Its protein product is CASSPRVDEQFF.

The chain combines TRBV4-3 with TRBJ2-7; the D is unclear. CDR3 length: 16 amino acids. CDR1 and CDR2 (germline): LGHNA, YSLEER. Trimming took 0 bases from V and 2 from J, leaving 14 bases between them. As DNA, the CDR3 is TGCGCCAGCAGCCAAGATTGGGCTTCCAATCCCTACGAGCAGTACTTC. This gives the protein CASSQDWASNPYEQYF.

The chain links TRBV2 to TRBJ1-5; D is possibly TRBD1 (5 bases). Trimming stripped 9 bases from V and 5 bases from J, with 11 bases between. The CDR3 has 12 residues. CDR1 and CDR2 from the germline V gene are SNHLY and FYNNEI. Here the CDR3 reads CASRQSDQPQHF. The CDR3 DNA reads as TGTGCCAGTAGACAGAGCGATCAGCCCCAGCATTTT.

This clonotype has a single count. This chain uses TRBV20-1 with TRBJ1-5; D uncertain. This CDR3 has 13 residues. V shed 4 bases and J shed 7 bases, with 14 bases lying between them. Germline lookup yields CDR1 DFQATT and CDR2 SNEGSKA (reference sequence). This CDR3 is CSAKVDSGQPQHF. In nucleotides, the CDR3 is TGCAGTGCTAAAGTGGATTCAGGACAGCCCCAGCATTTT.

The V and J genes are TRBV20-1 and TRBJ2-1; no clear D. V was cut by 6 bases and J by 0 bases, with 15 bases left in between. CDR3 length: 15 amino acids. Germline assignment: CDR1 DFQATT and CDR2 SNEGSKA (reference sequence). The DNA of the CDR3 is TGCAGTGCCCACCCGGGTGGAAGCTCCTACAATGAGCAGTTCTTC. Its protein is CSAHPGGSSYNEQFF.

The chain couples TRBV6-2 or TRBV6-3 to TRBJ2-7; 9 bases align to TRBD1. Germline lookup yields CDR1 MNHEY and CDR2 SVGEGT. V was clipped by 6 bases and J by 2 bases; unmatched bases: 14. The CDR3 spans 17 residues. CDR3 DNA: TGTGCCAGCAGCTTTAAGATGGACAGGGGCAATACCTACGAGCAGTACTTC. This encodes CASSFKMDRGNTYEQYF.

This chain connects TRBV28 to TRBJ2-7; D uncertain. The CDR3 sequence is 14 residues long. V lost 2 bases to trimming and J lost 3 bases, with 11 bases between them. Per the germline V gene, CDR1 is MDHEN and CDR2 is SYDVKM. The CDR3 spells CASSLVGRNYEQYF. The CDR3 DNA reads TGTGCCAGCAGTTTAGTAGGGCGCAACTACGAGCAGTACTTC.

This clonotype was seen a few times. The chain combines TRBV20-1 with TRBJ2-1; TRBD2 agrees at 7 bases. The J call may be mistaken, given a closer DNA end match to TRBJ2-7. CDR1 and CDR2 (germline): DFQATT, SNEGSKA (reference sequence). The CDR3 totals 14 residues. CDR3 nucleotide sequence: TGCAGTGCTAGAGGGCGAGCGGGGATCAATGAGCAGTACTTC. Its protein product is CSARGRAGINEQYF.

The chain combines TRBV28 with TRBJ1-6; D is unresolved. Germline V gene data show CDR1 as MDHEN and CDR2 as SYDVKM. Trimming took 7 bases from V and 6 from J, leaving 10 bases between them. CDR3 length: 13 residues. The chain's CDR3 is CASTLPLNSPLHF. CDR3 coding DNA: TGTGCCAGCACCTTACCGCTTAATTCACCCCTCCACTTT.

This clonotype was counted a few times. The chain uses TRBV2 and TRBJ2-5; D perhaps matches TRBD1 (6 bases). Trimming removed 5 bases at V and 1 base at J, with 11 bases between. CDR1 is SNHLY and CDR2 is FYNNEI in the germline V gene. CDR3 size: 14 residues. The CDR3 sequence is CASSQGHLQETQYF. As DNA, the CDR3 is TGTGCCAGCAGTCAGGGGCACCTCCAAGAGACCCAGTACTTC.

This sequence joins TRBV30 and TRBJ1-4; 7 nucleotides line up with TRBD1. The junction had 14 bases not matched to a gene; V was cut back by 4 bases and J by 3 bases. This CDR3 region has 17 residues. Germline CDR1 and CDR2: GTSNPN and SVGIG (reference sequence). The CDR3 spells CAWTLGKPGQPNEKLFF. CDR3 bases: TGTGCCTGGACTTTGGGGAAGCCGGGACAGCCTAATGAAAAACTGTTTTTT.